This T cell receptor beta chain appears in the sequencing data of a study of T cells in Graves' hyperthyroidism and ophthalmopathy. This clonotype was seen many times. Its target is unknown. Trimming cost V 1 base and J 0 bases, with 16 bases left between them. The CDR3 spans 17 residues. CDR1 and CDR2 from the germline V gene are MGHDK and SYGVNS. Amplified regions were TCR beta CDR3 sequences from RNA transcripts. Researchers ran a first-round RT-PCR on the TCR CDR3 using the HTBI primer set. TCRdb re-called the multiplex PCR reads through MiXCR, storing one row per CDR3 protein. Altogether nearly 600,000 distinct CDR3 sequences are present, approximately 15% being singletons, with the ten largest covering about 7%. Study observations and caveats: A model of 13 V-J features distinguished ophthalmopathy from stable hyperthyroidism.

Each person with ophthalmopathy scored at least 3 on the Clinical Activity Score, reached NOSPECS grade 4 or higher, and had been ill under 3 months. Clinical symptoms, serum thyroxine and TRAb, thyroid ultrasound and orbital computed tomography were used for the diagnoses. 10 ml fresh peripheral blood yielded the PBMCs. V and J are TRBV25-1 and TRBJ2-7; either TRBD1 or TRBD2 may supply D (5 bases each). The sequencing input was blood. The receptor was derived from a woman younger than 35 with Graves' ophthalmopathy. The CDR3, as DNA: TGTGCCAGCAGTGAATTAGGGTCGGGACGGACCTCCTACGAGCAGTACTTC. Protein product: CASSELGSGRTSYEQYF.